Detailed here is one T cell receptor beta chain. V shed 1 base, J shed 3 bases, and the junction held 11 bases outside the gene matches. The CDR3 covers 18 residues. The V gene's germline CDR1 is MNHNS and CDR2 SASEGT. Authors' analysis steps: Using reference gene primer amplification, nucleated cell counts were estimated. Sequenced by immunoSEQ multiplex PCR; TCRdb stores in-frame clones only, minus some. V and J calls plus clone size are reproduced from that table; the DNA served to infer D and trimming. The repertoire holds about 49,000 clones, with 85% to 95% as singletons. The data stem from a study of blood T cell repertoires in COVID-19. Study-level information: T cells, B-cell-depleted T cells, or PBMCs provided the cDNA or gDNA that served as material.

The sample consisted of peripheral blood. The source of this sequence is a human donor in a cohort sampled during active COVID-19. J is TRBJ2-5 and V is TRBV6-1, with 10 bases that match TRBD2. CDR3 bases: TGTGCCAGCAGTGAAGTACGAATGGGACTAGCGAAAAAAGAGACCCAGTACTTC. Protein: CASSEVRMGLAKKETQYF.